A single sample is the source of the 23 T cell receptor beta chains below, sequenced in a study of T cell responses to AZD1222 COVID-19 vaccine. Libraries were prepared by immunoSEQ multiplex PCR; TCRdb keeps only in-frame clonotypes and omits some of them. The data contain roughly 130,000 clones, around 90% of them singletons. The specimen was peripheral blood, collected 28 days after the second dose of the MenACWY control vaccine. Receptors originate from an adult who received the MenACWY meningococcal vaccine as a control.

The J gene is TRBJ1-1, the V gene TRBV10-3; D possibly corresponds to TRBD1 (6 bases). Germline V gene sequence: CDR1 ENHRY, CDR2 SYGVKD. V lost 4 bases and J lost 1, with 7 bases in between. This CDR3 has 13 amino acids. The CDR3 bases are TGTGCCATCAGTGTGACAGGGAACACTGAAGCTTTCTTT. It yields the protein CAISVTGNTEAFF.

The rearrangement uses TRBV25-1 and TRBJ2-7; TRBD1 aligns across 10 bases. The germline V gene encodes CDR1 MGHDK and CDR2 SYGVNS. Trimming cost V 3 bases and J 3 bases; bases outside gene matches: 8. The CDR3 loop spans 16 amino acids. This CDR3 is CASSETGQGEIYEQYF. Here the CDR3 DNA reads TGTGCCAGCAGTGAGACCGGACAGGGGGAAATCTACGAGCAGTACTTC.

This sequence joins TRBV2 and TRBJ1-3; no firm D call. Looked up from germline, CDR1 is SNHLY and CDR2 is FYNNEI. The CDR3 runs to 15 residues. Trimming took off 4 bases at V and 1 base at J, with 11 bases between the two ends. The CDR3 reads CASSVLPESGNTIYF. The CDR3 DNA is TGTGCCAGCAGTGTACTACCGGAGTCTGGAAACACCATATATTTT.

The rearrangement links TRBV12-5 to TRBJ1-3; D is unclear. Germline lookup yields CDR1 LGHNT and CDR2 FRNRAP. The CDR3 totals 14 residues. With 2 bases removed from V and 0 bases from J, the gap between germline ends came to 5 bases. CDR3 nucleotides: TGTGCTAGTGGTTTGAGAAGCTCTGGAAACACCATATATTTT. Amino acids: CASGLRSSGNTIYF. The whole variable domain, remainder taken from reference TRBV12-5 and TRBJ1-3, is DARVTQTPRHKVTEMGQEVTMRCQPILGHNTVFWYRQTMMQGLELLAYFRNRAPLDDSGMPKDRFSAEMPDATLATLKIQPSEPRDSAVYFCASGLRSSGNTIYFGEGSWLTVV.

J is TRBJ1-5 and V is TRBV15, with D possibly matching TRBD1 (6 bases). Germline lookup yields CDR1 LNHNV and CDR2 YYDKDF (reference sequence). The CDR3 sequence is 13 residues long. V lost 1 base, J lost 5 bases, and 6 bases lay in between. The CDR3 sequence is CATSRGTDQPQHF. The CDR3 DNA is TGTGCCACCAGCAGAGGGACAGATCAGCCCCAGCATTTT. Drawing the rest from reference TRBV15 and TRBJ1-5, the complete variable domain is DAMVIQNPRYQVTQFGKPVTLSCSQTLNHNVMYWYQQKSSQAPKLLFHYYDKDFNNEADTPDNFQSRRPNTSFCFLDIRSPGLGDTAMYLCATSRGTDQPQHFGDGTRLSIL.

The chain joins TRBV10-3 to TRBJ2-7; no definite D call. Trimming stripped 6 bases from V and 0 bases from J, with 9 bases between. The germline V gene encodes CDR1 ENHRY and CDR2 SYGVKD. The CDR3 totals 13 residues. CDR3 DNA sequence: TGTGCCATCAGACCCAGAGCCTCCTACGAGCAGTACTTC. This sequence encodes CAIRPRASYEQYF.

The chain recombines TRBV5-8 with TRBJ2-2; D remains ambiguous. Trimming left V 4 bases short and J 6 bases short, with 19 bases between. CDR1 and CDR2 (germline): SGHTS, YDEGEE. The CDR3 extends over 16 amino acids. In DNA, the CDR3 is TGTGCCAGCAGCCTTGGATCGGGTTTTAGGGCCGGGGAGCTGTTTTTT. Residues: CASSLGSGFRAGELFF. Combining the CDR3 with reference TRBV5-8 and TRBJ2-2 gives the whole variable domain EAGVTQSPTHLIKTRGQQATLRCSPISGHTSVYWYQQALGLGLQFLLWYDEGEERNRGNFPPRFSGRQFPNYSSELNVNALELEDSALYLCASSLGSGFRAGELFFGEGSRLTVL.

This chain uses TRBV7-9 with TRBJ2-1; the D gene is possibly TRBD1 (5 bases). This CDR3 spans 14 amino acids. CDR1 SEHNR and CDR2 FQNEAQ come from the germline V gene (reference sequence). Trimming removed 0 bases at V and 2 bases at J, with 5 bases between. The CDR3 sequence is CASSLAGAYNEQFF. CDR3 sequence (DNA): TGTGCCAGCAGCTTAGCAGGGGCCTACAATGAGCAGTTCTTC.

The chain carries TRBV12-2 and TRBJ2-7; TRBD1, the table's D call, lacks a check against the DNA. TRBV12-2 is an annotated pseudogene. CDR3 length: 15 residues. This CDR3 reads CASRLRVRDNYEQYF. As DNA, the CDR3 is TGTGCAAGTCGCTTAAGGGTCAGGGATAACTACGAGCAGTACTTC.

V gene TRBV10-2 combines with J gene TRBJ2-3, with 7 nucleotides matching TRBD2. The J segment lost 4 bases and the V segment lost 7 bases, leaving 5 bases of the junction unmatched. The CDR3 sequence is 13 residues long. Germline V lookup: CDR1 WSHSY, CDR2 SAAADI. Here the CDR3 reads CASMLAGADTQYF. CDR3 sequence (DNA): TGCGCCAGCATGCTCGCGGGAGCAGATACGCAGTATTTT.

The chain has TRBV7-3 and TRBJ1-6; D possibly corresponds to TRBD1 (6 bases). The CDR3 is 15 residues long. Trimming took off 3 bases at V and 6 bases at J, with 12 bases between the two ends. Germline CDR1 and CDR2: SGHTA and FQGTGA. CDR3 nucleotides: TGTGCCAGCAGCTTTTCAGGGGAACGTAATTCACCCCTCCACTTT. Protein: CASSFSGERNSPLHF.

This chain links TRBV28 with TRBJ2-1; D may be TRBD1 (5 bases). CDR1 is MDHEN, CDR2 SYDVKM, per germline. The CDR3 has 15 amino acids. The V and J ends lost 5 bases and 7 bases respectively, with 18 bases between them. CDR3 loop: CASSATAFTRNEQFF. DNA for the CDR3: TGTGCCAGCAGTGCGACAGCTTTTACCCGGAATGAGCAGTTCTTC.

This clone has only one observation. The chain has TRBV5-1 and TRBJ1-4, with 8 bases fitting TRBD1. Germline V CDR1 and CDR2: SGHRS, YFSETQ. The CDR3 is made up of 15 amino acids. Trimming took 4 bases from V and 2 from J; bases not matched to a gene: 4. The CDR3 loop is CASSLTGGTNEKLFF. The CDR3 DNA follows: TGCGCCAGCAGCCTCACAGGGGGGACTAATGAAAAACTGTTTTTT. Full variable domain (rest looked up from reference TRBV5-1 and TRBJ1-4): KAGVTQTPRYLIKTRGQQVTLSCSPISGHRSVSWYQQTPGQGLQFLFEYFSETQRNKGNFPGRFSGRQFSNSRSEMNVSTLELGDSALYLCASSLTGGTNEKLFFGSGTQLSVL.

The genes are TRBV5-1 and TRBJ1-1; 12 bases match TRBD1. This CDR3 has 15 residues. The V gene's germline CDR1 is SGHRS and CDR2 YFSETQ. Trimming at V came to 4 bases and at J to 6 bases, leaving 7 bases not matched to a gene. Written as DNA, the CDR3 is TGCGCCAGCAGCCCAACCGGGACAGGGGGCTCTGAAGCTTTCTTT. This translates into CASSPTGTGGSEAFF.

The CDR3 DNA sequence: TGTGCCAGCAGCTTAAGCGGAGGAAAGGACTATGGCTACACCTTC. Protein product: CASSLSGGKDYGYTF. The chain couples TRBV7-2 to TRBJ1-2, with D hard to call. This CDR3 has 15 amino acids. V lost 2 bases and J lost 3, with 13 bases in between. Germline CDR1 is SGHTA and CDR2 is FQGNSA. Drawing the rest from reference TRBV7-2 and TRBJ1-2, the complete variable domain is GAGVSQSPSNKVTEKGKDVELRCDPISGHTALYWYRQSLGQGLEFLIYFQGNSAPDKSGLPSDRFSAERTGGSVSTLTIQRTQQEDSAVYLCASSLSGGKDYGYTFGSGTRLTVV.

The V call is TRBV29-1, the J call TRBJ1-4; D gene unclear. Germline CDR1 and CDR2: SQVTM and ANQGSEA. Deletions cut 4 bases from V and 0 bases from J, with 15 bases between. The CDR3 contains 16 residues. CDR3 bases: TGCAGCGTTGGAACTAGAGGGCTTTCAACTAATGAAAAACTGTTTTTT. It yields the protein CSVGTRGLSTNEKLFF.

As concerns this clone: This specimen includes other DNA sequences encoding the same CDR3. J is TRBJ2-7 and V is TRBV7-9, with D unresolved. Per germline, CDR1 SEHNR and CDR2 FQNEAQ (reference sequence). Trimming took off 5 bases at V and 3 bases at J, with 8 bases between the two ends. The CDR3 runs to 12 residues. CDR3 in DNA: TGTGCCAGCAGCCCGCAGAGCTACGAGCAGTACTTC. This encodes CASSPQSYEQYF.

For the CDR3, the DNA is TGTGCCAGCAGCCAAGGGGGATCCGGCGGATTTGTATATTTT. It translates to CASSQGGSGGFVYF. The rearrangement uses TRBV3-1 (or the pseudogene TRBV3-2) and TRBJ1-3, with D uncertain. CDR3 size: 14 residues. With 1 base removed from V and 14 bases from J, the gap between germline ends came to 18 bases. Germline V lookup: CDR1 LGHDT, CDR2 YNNKEL (reference sequence).

This sequence joins TRBV3-1 (or the pseudogene TRBV3-2) and TRBJ2-1, with 7 nucleotides matching TRBD2. The CDR3 has 17 residues. Germline V gene data show CDR1 as LGHDT and CDR2 as YNNKEL (reference sequence). V lost 1 base to trimming and J lost 9 bases; unmatched junction nucleotides: 15. CDR3 residues: CASSQGWGGLAVAEQFF. The CDR3 DNA follows: TGTGCCAGCAGCCAAGGATGGGGAGGCCTAGCGGTTGCTGAGCAGTTCTTC.

This chain uses TRBV5-1 with TRBJ2-7; 8 positions agree with TRBD1. Per germline, CDR1 SGHRS and CDR2 YFSETQ. With V trimmed by 2 bases and J by 3 bases, 7 bases remained unmatched. This CDR3 comprises 15 residues. CDR3 loop: CASSFQGAGSYEQYF. DNA of the CDR3: TGCGCCAGCAGCTTCCAGGGGGCAGGAAGCTACGAGCAGTACTTC.

V gene TRBV18 combines with J gene TRBJ1-3; 9 nucleotides line up with TRBD1. The CDR3 contains 17 residues. Germline loops: CDR1 KGHSH, CDR2 LQKENI. Trimming cost V 3 bases and J 0 bases; bases outside gene matches: 6. CDR3: CASSPGTGMSSGNTIYF. As DNA, the CDR3 is TGTGCCAGCTCACCGGGGACAGGGATGAGCTCTGGAAACACCATATATTTT. The variable domain in full, completed from reference TRBV18 and TRBJ1-3, reads NAGVMQNPRHLVRRRGQEARLRCSPMKGHSHVYWYRQLPEEGLKFMVYLQKENIIDESGMPKERFSAEFPKEGPSILRIQQVVRGDSAAYFCASSPGTGMSSGNTIYFGEGSWLTVV.

V usage is TRBV9 and J usage is TRBJ1-2; D possibly corresponds to TRBD1 (6 bases). V was cut by 3 bases and J by 4 bases, with 19 bases left in between. CDR3 length: 16 residues. Looked up from germline, CDR1 is SGDLS and CDR2 is YYNGEE. The CDR3, as DNA: TGTGCCAGCAGCGCCCAGACAGGTTATCCTACCTATGGCTACACCTTC. As protein: CASSAQTGYPTYGYTF.

The chain links TRBV4-3 to TRBJ2-3; D remains unclear. This CDR3 comprises 13 residues. V lost 0 bases and J 5 bases, leaving 6 bases between the germline ends. Germline CDR1 is LGHNA and CDR2 is YSLEER. CDR3 sequence reads: CASSQDYGDTQYF. CDR3 sequence (DNA): TGCGCCAGCAGCCAAGATTATGGAGATACGCAGTATTTT.